These 28 T cell receptor beta chains were all obtained from the same sample, sequenced in a study of T cell responses to AZD1222 COVID-19 vaccine. Data came from immunoSEQ multiplex PCR; TCRdb stores just in-frame clones and leaves some out. The data show about 170,000 clones, just over 90% seen once. This specimen was peripheral blood, taken on day 0 of AZD1222 vaccination. These TCRs come from an adult in good health.

In DNA, the CDR3 is TGTGCCAGTAGTATAGCTGGGACTGGGGAAAAACTGTTTTTT. Amino acids: CASSIAGTGEKLFF. The V gene is TRBV19, the J gene TRBJ1-4; TRBD1 is a possible D gene (5 bases). From germline, CDR1 is LNHDA and CDR2 SQIVND (reference sequence). The CDR3 is 14 amino acids. Trimming took 1 base from V and 8 from J, leaving 11 bases between them.

The chain uses TRBV7-9 and TRBJ2-7, with no clear D. Trimming shortened V by 5 bases and J by 0 bases, and 11 bases separated the two germline ends. The length of the CDR3 is 14 residues. CDR1 SEHNR and CDR2 FQNEAQ come from the germline V gene (reference sequence). The CDR3 here is CASSLGDSSYEQYF. The CDR3 nucleotides are TGTGCCAGCAGCCTAGGAGATTCCTCCTACGAGCAGTACTTC.

DNA for the CDR3: TGCGCCAGCAGCCGCTTTGGGGGGCAGGATGAAAAACTGTTTTTT. Amino acids: CASSRFGGQDEKLFF. The chain couples TRBV4-3 to TRBJ1-4; the D gene is possibly TRBD1 (6 bases). V was trimmed by 4 bases and J by 6 bases, leaving 15 bases between them. This CDR3 has 15 residues. CDR1 LGHNA and CDR2 YSLEER come from the germline V gene.

The rearrangement uses TRBV28 and TRBJ2-5, with 9 bases identical to TRBD2. This CDR3 spans 15 amino acids. The germline V gene encodes CDR1 MDHEN and CDR2 SYDVKM. The ends lost 4 bases at V and 4 bases at J; junction bases unmatched: 7. The CDR3 coding sequence is TGTGCCAGCAGTTCCGCCGCGGGGGGGAGAGAGACCCAGTACTTC. Its protein is CASSSAAGGRETQYF.

The J gene is TRBJ1-5, the V gene TRBV27; no reliable D call. The ends were cut back, 0 bases at V and 4 bases at J, with 7 bases in the middle. Per germline, CDR1 MNHEY and CDR2 SMNVEV (reference sequence). The CDR3 is 14 amino acids. The CDR3 reads CASSLSHGNQPQHF. DNA for the CDR3: TGTGCCAGCAGTTTATCGCACGGGAATCAGCCCCAGCATTTT.

The chain recombines TRBV7-8 with TRBJ1-1; D is possibly TRBD1 (6 bases). CDR1 is SGHVS and CDR2 is FQNEAQ in the germline V gene. Trimming took 8 bases from V and 0 from J, leaving 7 bases between them. The CDR3 extends over 12 amino acids. CDR3 bases: TGTGCCAGCGGGGGCTTGAACACTGAAGCTTTCTTT. Protein: CASGGLNTEAFF.

This chain joins TRBV5-1 and TRBJ1-1; a weak D match, TRBD1 (6 bases). Trimming took 0 bases from V and 6 from J, leaving 18 bases between them. The length of the CDR3 is 16 residues. The germline V gene has CDR1 SGHRS and CDR2 YFSETQ. CDR3 sequence (DNA): TGCGCCAGCAGCTTGGCCTTAGGGGGGCGCATCGCTGAAGCTTTCTTT. Its translation is CASSLALGGRIAEAFF.

The V gene is TRBV14, the J gene TRBJ1-1; TRBD1 aligns across 9 bases. The CDR3 contains 19 residues. Germline CDR1 and CDR2: SGHDN and FVKESK. V lost 4 bases to trimming and J lost 11 bases; unmatched junction nucleotides: 26. In DNA, the CDR3 is TGTGCCAGCAGCCCGGTAGCCACGGTTAACAGGGGGCTAACCCGGGCGGCTTTCTTT. Its translation: CASSPVATVNRGLTRAAFF.

V usage is TRBV19 and J usage is TRBJ2-5, with D unresolved. The length of the CDR3 is 13 residues. Germline CDR1 and CDR2: LNHDA and SQIVND (reference sequence). Between the trimmed V and J ends, which lost 1 base and 5 bases, there was a span of 8 bases. This chain's CDR3 is CASSIAATETQYF. The CDR3 DNA sequence: TGTGCCAGTAGTATAGCGGCCACGGAGACCCAGTACTTC.

The V gene is TRBV2, the J gene TRBJ1-6; TRBD1 agrees at 8 bases. Germline loops: CDR1 SNHLY, CDR2 FYNNEI. This CDR3 comprises 14 residues. Losses at the gene ends were 5 bases for V and 9 bases for J; bases not matched to a gene: 6. CDR3 in amino acids: CASSPQGVISPLHF. CDR3 nucleotides: TGTGCCAGCAGTCCACAGGGGGTAATTTCACCCCTCCACTTT.

A single count supports this clone. The chain combines TRBV30 with TRBJ1-3; D not resolved. The V gene's germline CDR1 is GTSNPN and CDR2 SVGIG (reference sequence). CDR3 length: 11 residues. The germline V and J ends were trimmed by 3 bases and 8 bases, with 8 bases remaining between them. The CDR3 is CAWSARDTIYF. For the CDR3, the DNA is TGTGCCTGGAGCGCCAGAGACACCATATATTTT.

This chain uses TRBV7-3 with TRBJ1-3, with 8 bases that match TRBD1. The CDR3 consists of 18 residues. Unmatched junction bases numbered 12, after V lost 5 bases and J lost 0 bases. The germline gives CDR1 SGHTA, CDR2 FQGTGA. The CDR3 spells CASSPGGVTGGSGNTIYF. In DNA form, the CDR3 reads TGTGCCAGCAGCCCCGGTGGGGTTACAGGGGGCTCTGGAAACACCATATATTTT.

The chain couples TRBV5-6 to TRBJ2-7; weak D call: TRBD1 (6 bases). The germline gives CDR1 SGHDT, CDR2 YYEEEE. This CDR3 has 14 residues. V lost 2 bases, J lost 1 base, and 10 bases lay in between. The DNA for the CDR3 is TGTGCCAGCAGCTTTTACAGGGCTTCCTACGAGCAGTACTTC. Protein product: CASSFYRASYEQYF.

The chain couples TRBV5-1 to TRBJ1-6; possible D gene TRBD1, 5 bases. Per germline, CDR1 SGHRS and CDR2 YFSETQ. The CDR3 sequence is 15 residues long. The V end was cut by 4 bases, the J end by 4 bases, with 12 bases between. The chain's CDR3 is CASSHARGYNSPLHF. CDR3 sequence (DNA): TGCGCCAGCAGCCATGCCCGGGGGTATAATTCACCCCTCCACTTT.

V gene TRBV2 combines with J gene TRBJ1-1; 8 nucleotides agree with TRBD1. Germline V CDR1 and CDR2: SNHLY, FYNNEI. J gave up 1 base and V 9 bases, and 10 bases lay outside the gene matches. The CDR3 spans 15 residues. CDR3: CARGEQGAQNTEAFF. As DNA, the CDR3 is TGTGCCAGGGGGGAGCAGGGGGCCCAGAACACTGAAGCTTTCTTT.

The chain's CDR3 is CASSDEGQATYGYTF. In nucleotides, the CDR3 is TGTGCCAGCAGTGATGAAGGACAGGCCACCTATGGCTACACCTTC. The genes are TRBV6-1 and TRBJ1-2; the match to TRBD1 covers 7 bases. Unmatched junction bases numbered 8, after V lost 3 bases and J lost 4 bases. CDR1 is MNHNS, CDR2 SASEGT, per germline. The CDR3 covers 15 residues.

This chain links TRBV27 with TRBJ1-2, with 7 nucleotides matching TRBD1. CDR3 length equals 16 residues. Germline V gives CDR1 MNHEY, CDR2 SMNVEV (reference sequence). V shed 2 bases, J shed 4 bases, and the junction held 10 bases outside the gene matches. The CDR3 DNA follows: TGTGCCAGCAGTTTAATGACTCAACAGGGGAGCTATGGCTACACCTTC. Translation gives CASSLMTQQGSYGYTF.

In its sample, this clone is medium-sized. The chain employs TRBV28 and TRBJ1-6; TRBD1 might be the D (5 bases). With 7 bases removed from V and 7 bases from J, the gap between germline ends came to 17 bases. The length of the CDR3 is 15 residues. The germline V gene has CDR1 MDHEN and CDR2 SYDVKM. The CDR3 DNA is TGTGCCAGCAAACACCCCGGGGAGGGGAATTCACCCCTCCACTTT. It translates to CASKHPGEGNSPLHF.

The chain employs TRBV9 and TRBJ2-7; D remains ambiguous. CDR1 and CDR2 from the germline V gene are SGDLS and YYNGEE. The CDR3 is 13 amino acids. V shed 0 bases and J shed 7 bases, with 11 bases lying between them. CDR3 sequence (DNA): TGTGCCAGCAGCGTAGGGCCGACCCAGGAGCAGTACTTC. Its protein is CASSVGPTQEQYF. Looking up the rest from reference TRBV9 and TRBJ2-7 gives the full variable domain: DSGVTQTPKHLITATGQRVTLRCSPRSGDLSVYWYQQSLDQGLQFLIQYYNGEERAKGNILERFSAQQFPDLHSELNLSSLELGDSALYFCASSVGPTQEQYFGPGTRLTVT.

This rearrangement joins TRBV28 to TRBJ1-2; 8 bases align to TRBD1. CDR1 MDHEN and CDR2 SYDVKM come from the germline V gene. Trimming took 8 bases from V and 7 from J; bases not matched to a gene: 6. The CDR3 consists of 12 residues. The CDR3 sequence is CASLAGQGGYTF. CDR3 nucleotide sequence: TGTGCCAGCCTAGCCGGACAGGGTGGCTACACCTTC.

The chain recombines TRBV5-1 with TRBJ2-5; 10 bases are a match to TRBD1. The CDR3 extends over 15 amino acids. Germline assignment: CDR1 SGHRS and CDR2 YFSETQ. After removal of 4 bases from V and 5 bases from J, the junction contained 8 bases not matched to a gene. CDR3 loop: CASSRQGAQGETQYF. The DNA for the CDR3 is TGCGCCAGCAGCAGACAGGGGGCCCAGGGGGAGACCCAGTACTTC.

The chain carries TRBV7-8 and TRBJ1-6; D perhaps matches TRBD1 (5 bases). CDR3 length equals 16 residues. Germline CDR1 is SGHVS and CDR2 is FQNEAQ. V was trimmed by 5 bases and J by 5 bases, leaving 16 bases between them. The DNA for the CDR3 is TGTGCCAGCAGCCTAAGCCAGGGCGGGGATAATTCACCCCTCCACTTT. It encodes CASSLSQGGDNSPLHF.

The chain uses TRBV19 and TRBJ2-5, with 10 nucleotides matching TRBD1. Germline V lookup: CDR1 LNHDA, CDR2 SQIVND (reference sequence). CDR3 length: 17 amino acids. Trimming removed 6 bases from V and 4 bases from J; junction bases left unmatched: 14. CDR3 DNA: TGTGCCAGTAGCACCGGGACAGGGGTATCTCGTAGAGAGACCCAGTACTTC. Protein sequence: CASSTGTGVSRRETQYF.

V gene TRBV2 combines with J gene TRBJ1-4, with 7 nucleotides matching TRBD1. Germline values: CDR1 SNHLY, CDR2 FYNNEI. The ends lost 5 bases at V and 0 bases at J; junction bases unmatched: 3. The CDR3 has 15 residues. The CDR3 coding sequence is TGTGCCAGCAGTCGACAGGGCACAACTAATGAAAAACTGTTTTTT. This codes for CASSRQGTTNEKLFF. Complete variable domain (other parts from reference TRBV2 and TRBJ1-4): EPEVTQTPSHQVTQMGQEVILRCVPISNHLYFYWYRQILGQKVEFLVSFYNNEISEKSEIFDDQFSVERPDGSNFTLKIRSTKLEDSAMYFCASSRQGTTNEKLFFGSGTQLSVL.

The chain recombines TRBV7-2 with TRBJ2-3; 15 nucleotides align to TRBD2. V shed 5 bases, J shed 2 bases, and the junction held 8 bases outside the gene matches. Germline V gene data show CDR1 as SGHTA and CDR2 as FQGNSA. This CDR3 comprises 18 residues. CDR3 coding DNA: TGTGCCAGCAGCGACTGGACTAGCGGGGGGGCCTCCACAGATACGCAGTATTTT. Translated, it gives CASSDWTSGGASTDTQYF.

The gene calls are TRBV19 and TRBJ1-1; possibly TRBD1 for D (6 bases). Trimming shortened V by 10 bases and J by 0 bases, and 18 bases separated the two germline ends. The CDR3 totals 15 residues. CDR1 is LNHDA, CDR2 SQIVND, per germline (reference sequence). CDR3 in amino acids: CATRRTDDMNTEAFF. CDR3 nucleotides: TGTGCCACCCGCCGGACAGACGACATGAACACTGAAGCTTTCTTT.

The genes are TRBV21-1 and TRBJ2-7; whether TRBD1, the table's D call, matches the DNA was not checked. TRBV21-1 is an annotated pseudogene. The CDR3 runs to 12 residues. In nucleotides, the CDR3 is TGTGCCAGCAGCAAAGTAAACAGAACGCAGTACTTC. This sequence encodes CASSKVNRTQYF.

This rearrangement joins TRBV2 to TRBJ1-2; 9 bases are shared with TRBD1. Germline CDR1 and CDR2: SNHLY and FYNNEI. The V and J ends lost 9 bases and 0 bases, in that order; junction bases with no gene match: 2. This CDR3 has 13 amino acids. CDR3 sequence (DNA): TGTGCCAGTAACAGGGGGCCTAACTATGGCTACACCTTC. This codes for CASNRGPNYGYTF.